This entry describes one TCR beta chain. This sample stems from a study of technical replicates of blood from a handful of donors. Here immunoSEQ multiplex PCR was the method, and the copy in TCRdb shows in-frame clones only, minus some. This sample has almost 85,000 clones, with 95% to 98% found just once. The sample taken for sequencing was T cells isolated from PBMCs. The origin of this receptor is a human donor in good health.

CDR3: CASGFGETQYF. The CDR3 DNA sequence: TGTGCCAGCGGCTTCGGGGAGACCCAGTACTTC. This rearrangement joins TRBV25-1 to TRBJ2-5; D not resolved. The germline V and J ends were trimmed by 8 bases and 5 bases, with 9 bases remaining between them. Looked up from germline, CDR1 is MGHDK and CDR2 is SYGVNS. The CDR3 contains 11 residues. Filled out from reference TRBV25-1 and TRBJ2-5, the complete variable domain reads EADIYQTPRYLVIGTGKKITLECSQTMGHDKMYWYQQDPGMELHLIHYSYGVNSTEKGDLSSESTVSRIRTEHFPLTLESARPSHTSQYLCASGFGETQYFGPGTRLLVL.